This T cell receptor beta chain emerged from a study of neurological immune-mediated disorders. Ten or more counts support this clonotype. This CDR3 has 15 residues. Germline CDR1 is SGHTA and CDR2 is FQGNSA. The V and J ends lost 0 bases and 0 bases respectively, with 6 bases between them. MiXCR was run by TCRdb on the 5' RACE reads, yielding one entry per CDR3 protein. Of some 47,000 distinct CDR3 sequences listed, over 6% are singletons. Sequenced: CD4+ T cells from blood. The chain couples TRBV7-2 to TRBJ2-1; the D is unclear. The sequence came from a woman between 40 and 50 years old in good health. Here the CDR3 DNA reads TGTGCCAGCAGCTTAGCGTATAGCTCCTACAATGAGCAGTTCTTC. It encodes CASSLAYSSYNEQFF.